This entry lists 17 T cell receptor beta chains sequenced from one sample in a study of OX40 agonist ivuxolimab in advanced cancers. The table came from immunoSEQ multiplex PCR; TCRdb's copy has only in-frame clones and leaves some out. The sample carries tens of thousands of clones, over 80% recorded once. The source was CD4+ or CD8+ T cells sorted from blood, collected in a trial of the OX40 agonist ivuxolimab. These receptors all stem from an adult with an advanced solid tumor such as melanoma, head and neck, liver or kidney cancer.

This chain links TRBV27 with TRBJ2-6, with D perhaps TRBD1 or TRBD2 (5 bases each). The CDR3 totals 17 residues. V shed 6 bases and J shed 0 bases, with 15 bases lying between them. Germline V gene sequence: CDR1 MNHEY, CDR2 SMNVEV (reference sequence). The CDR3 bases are TGTGCCAGCAGCGCATGGGACCGCGGCTCTGGGGCCAACGTCCTGACTTTC. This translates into CASSAWDRGSGANVLTF.

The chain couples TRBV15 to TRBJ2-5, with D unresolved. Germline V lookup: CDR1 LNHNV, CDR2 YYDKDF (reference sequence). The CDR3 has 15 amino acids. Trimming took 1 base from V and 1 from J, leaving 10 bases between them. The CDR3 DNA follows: TGTGCCACCAGCAGAGGCAGAGGTCTCCAAGAGACCCAGTACTTC. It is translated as CATSRGRGLQETQYF.

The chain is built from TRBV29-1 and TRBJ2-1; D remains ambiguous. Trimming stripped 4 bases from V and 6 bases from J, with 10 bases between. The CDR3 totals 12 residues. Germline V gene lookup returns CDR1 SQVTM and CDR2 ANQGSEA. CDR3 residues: CSVVWGGNEQFF. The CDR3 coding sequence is TGCAGCGTTGTCTGGGGTGGCAATGAGCAGTTCTTC.

The DNA of the CDR3 is TGTGCCAGCAGTTTAGGGACAGGGCCTTTAGGGGCCCAGTACTTC. Translated, it gives CASSLGTGPLGAQYF. The chain has TRBV28 and TRBJ2-5; 9 bases fit TRBD1. Unmatched junction bases numbered 10, after V lost 2 bases and J lost 9 bases. CDR3 length: 15 amino acids. CDR1 and CDR2 from the germline V gene are MDHEN and SYDVKM.

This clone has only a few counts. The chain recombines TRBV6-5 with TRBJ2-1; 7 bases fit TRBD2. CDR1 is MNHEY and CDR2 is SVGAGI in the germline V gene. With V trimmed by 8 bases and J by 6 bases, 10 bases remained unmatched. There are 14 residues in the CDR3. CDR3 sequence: CASGRSGKSNEQFF. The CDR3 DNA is TGTGCCAGCGGGAGAAGCGGGAAGAGCAATGAGCAGTTCTTC.

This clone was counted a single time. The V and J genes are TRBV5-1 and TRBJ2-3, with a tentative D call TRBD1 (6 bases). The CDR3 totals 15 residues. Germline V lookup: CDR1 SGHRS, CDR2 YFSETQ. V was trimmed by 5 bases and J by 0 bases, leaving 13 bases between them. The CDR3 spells CASRQDSTSTDTQYF. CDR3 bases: TGCGCCAGCAGACAGGACAGCACTAGCACAGATACGCAGTATTTT.

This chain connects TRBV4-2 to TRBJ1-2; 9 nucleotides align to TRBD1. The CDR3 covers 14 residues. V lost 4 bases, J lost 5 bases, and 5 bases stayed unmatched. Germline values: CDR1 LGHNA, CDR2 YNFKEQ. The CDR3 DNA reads TGTGCCAGCAGCCGGACAGGGGATGGGTATGGCTACACCTTC. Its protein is CASSRTGDGYGYTF.

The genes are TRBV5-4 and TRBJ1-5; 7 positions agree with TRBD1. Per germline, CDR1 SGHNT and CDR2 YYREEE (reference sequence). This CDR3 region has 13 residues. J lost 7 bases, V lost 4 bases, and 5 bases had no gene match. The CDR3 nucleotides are TGTGCCAGCAGCCAGACAGGGTCGCAGCCCCAGCATTTT. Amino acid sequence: CASSQTGSQPQHF.

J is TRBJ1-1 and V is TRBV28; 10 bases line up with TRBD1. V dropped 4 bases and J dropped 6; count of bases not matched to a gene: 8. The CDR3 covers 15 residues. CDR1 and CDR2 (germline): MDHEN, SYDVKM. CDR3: CASSYGGQGKAEAFF. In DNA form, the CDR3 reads TGTGCCAGCAGTTATGGGGGACAGGGGAAGGCTGAAGCTTTCTTT.

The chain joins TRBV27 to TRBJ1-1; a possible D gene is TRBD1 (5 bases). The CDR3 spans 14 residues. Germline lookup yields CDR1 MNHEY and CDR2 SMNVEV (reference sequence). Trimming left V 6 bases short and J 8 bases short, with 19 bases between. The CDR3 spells CASRPIGAQSEAFF. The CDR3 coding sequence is TGTGCCAGCAGACCCATCGGGGCGCAGAGCGAAGCTTTCTTT.

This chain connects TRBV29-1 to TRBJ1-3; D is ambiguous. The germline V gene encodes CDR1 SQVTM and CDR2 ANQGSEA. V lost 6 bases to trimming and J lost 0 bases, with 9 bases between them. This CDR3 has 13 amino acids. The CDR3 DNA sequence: TGCAGCGTCCGGACGGGCTCTGGAAACACCATATATTTT. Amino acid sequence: CSVRTGSGNTIYF.

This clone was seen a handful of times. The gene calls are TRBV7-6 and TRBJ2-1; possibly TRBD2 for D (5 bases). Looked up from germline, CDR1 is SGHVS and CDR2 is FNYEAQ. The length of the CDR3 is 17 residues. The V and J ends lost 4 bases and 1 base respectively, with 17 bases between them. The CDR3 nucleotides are TGTGCCAGCAGCTCCGATCAGCCTAGAGGGTCCTACAATGAGCAGTTCTTC. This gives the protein CASSSDQPRGSYNEQFF.

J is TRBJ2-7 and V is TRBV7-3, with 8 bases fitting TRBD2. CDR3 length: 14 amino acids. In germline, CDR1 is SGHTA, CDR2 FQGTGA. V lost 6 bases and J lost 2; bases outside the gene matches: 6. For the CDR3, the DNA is TGTGCCAGCAGTCGTAGCGGGACGCCCTACGAGCAGTACTTC. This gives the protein CASSRSGTPYEQYF.

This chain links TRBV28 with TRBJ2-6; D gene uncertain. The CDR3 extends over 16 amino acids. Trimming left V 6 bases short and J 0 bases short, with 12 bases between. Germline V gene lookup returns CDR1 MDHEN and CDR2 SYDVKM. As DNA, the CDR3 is TGTGCCAGCAGATTGGGGTCCCGCTCTGGGGCCAACGTCCTGACTTTC. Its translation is CASRLGSRSGANVLTF.

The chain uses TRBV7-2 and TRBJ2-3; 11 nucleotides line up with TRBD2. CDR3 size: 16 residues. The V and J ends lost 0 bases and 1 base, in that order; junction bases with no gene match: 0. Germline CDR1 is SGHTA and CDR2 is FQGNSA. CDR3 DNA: TGTGCCAGCAGCTTAGCGACTAGCGGGGGCACAGATACGCAGTATTTT. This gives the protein CASSLATSGGTDTQYF.

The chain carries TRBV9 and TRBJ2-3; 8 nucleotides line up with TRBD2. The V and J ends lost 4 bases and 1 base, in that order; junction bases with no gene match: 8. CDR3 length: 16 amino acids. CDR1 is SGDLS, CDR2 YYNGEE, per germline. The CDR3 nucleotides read TGTGCCAGCAGCCCTTTAGCGGGGAAAGGCACAGATACGCAGTATTTT. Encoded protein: CASSPLAGKGTDTQYF.

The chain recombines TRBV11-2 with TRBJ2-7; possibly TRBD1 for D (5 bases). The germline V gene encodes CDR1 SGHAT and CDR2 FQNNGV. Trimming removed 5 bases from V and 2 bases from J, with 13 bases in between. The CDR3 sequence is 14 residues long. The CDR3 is CASSLRVGPYEQYF. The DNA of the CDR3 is TGTGCCAGCAGCCTCAGGGTAGGCCCCTACGAGCAGTACTTC. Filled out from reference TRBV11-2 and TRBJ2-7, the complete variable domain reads EAGVAQSPRYKIIEKRQSVAFWCNPISGHATLYWYQQILGQGPKLLIQFQNNGVVDDSQLPKDRFSAERLKGVDSTLKIQPAKLEDSAVYLCASSLRVGPYEQYFGPGTRLTVT.